This record looks at one T cell receptor (beta chain) sequence and its context. This CDR3 region has 14 residues. V gave up 1 base and J gave up 7 bases, with 11 bases separating them. Per the germline V gene, CDR1 is SEHNR and CDR2 is FQNEAQ (reference sequence). Per the original methods: Using reference gene primer amplification, nucleated cell counts were estimated. Using immunoSEQ multiplex PCR, the repertoire was profiled, and TCRdb retains in-frame clones only, with some absent. V and J calls plus clone size are reproduced from that table; the DNA served to infer D and trimming. The data contain hundreds of thousands of clones, roughly 90% of them singletons. This sample is drawn from a study of blood T cell repertoires in COVID-19. Whole-study context: Collection of acute and convalescent COVID-19 samples took place in the United States, Italy and Spain. Sources were T cells, B-cell-depleted T cells, or PBMCs; the material itself was cDNA or gDNA.

Sequenced: peripheral blood. This chain links TRBV7-9 with TRBJ2-1, with D tentatively TRBD1 (7 bases). The origin of this receptor is a human donor in a cohort sampled during active COVID-19. The CDR3 DNA sequence: TGTGCCAGCAGCTTAGTGACAGGGAGGAATGAGCAGTTCTTC. Translating it yields CASSLVTGRNEQFF.